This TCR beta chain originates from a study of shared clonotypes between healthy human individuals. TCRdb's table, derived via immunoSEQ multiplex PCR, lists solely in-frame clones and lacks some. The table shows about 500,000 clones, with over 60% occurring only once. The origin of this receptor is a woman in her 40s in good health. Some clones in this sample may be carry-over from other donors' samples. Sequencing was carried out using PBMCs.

As DNA, the CDR3 is TGTGCCAGCAGCTTACAATACGAGTACGAGCAGTACTTC. Translating it yields CASSLQYEYEQYF. The chain combines TRBV7-8 with TRBJ2-7; no reliable D call. CDR3 length: 13 amino acids. Per the germline V gene, CDR1 is SGHVS and CDR2 is FQNEAQ. The germline V and J ends were trimmed by 2 bases and 4 bases, with 9 bases remaining between them.